This T cell receptor beta chain was sequenced for a study of post-analysis software for immune sequencing data. Study in general: Patients had relapsing-remitting, secondary progressive or progressive-relapsing multiple sclerosis; some lacked subtype.

CDR1 is LNHNV, CDR2 YYDKDF, per germline (reference sequence). The CDR3 length is 13 residues. The V segment lost 9 bases and the J segment 6 bases; nucleotides outside the gene matches: 4. The TCR beta cDNA libraries carried unique molecular identifiers. Starting from approximately 1 to 10 million T cells, the study yielded roughly 0.5 million cDNA molecules. From the PCR reads, TCRdb called clonotypes with MiXCR, one entry per CDR3 protein. The sample lists about 680,000 distinct CDR3 sequences, 55% to 60% occurring once. Concerning this clonotype itself: Its antigen is currently unknown.

Broader study findings: The normalized Chao1 diversity of multiple sclerosis patients was significantly lower than that of controls. Five or six TRBV segments, TRBV5-6, TRBV5-1 and TRBV20-1 among them, were found more frequent in patients than controls.

The TCR originated in a girl aged 2-10 years with multiple sclerosis. The specimen was blood. The chain uses TRBV15 and TRBJ2-1; 11 bases are shared with TRBD1. The chain's CDR3 is CATSGQGANEQFF. As DNA, the CDR3 is TGTGCCACAAGCGGACAGGGGGCCAATGAGCAGTTCTTC.